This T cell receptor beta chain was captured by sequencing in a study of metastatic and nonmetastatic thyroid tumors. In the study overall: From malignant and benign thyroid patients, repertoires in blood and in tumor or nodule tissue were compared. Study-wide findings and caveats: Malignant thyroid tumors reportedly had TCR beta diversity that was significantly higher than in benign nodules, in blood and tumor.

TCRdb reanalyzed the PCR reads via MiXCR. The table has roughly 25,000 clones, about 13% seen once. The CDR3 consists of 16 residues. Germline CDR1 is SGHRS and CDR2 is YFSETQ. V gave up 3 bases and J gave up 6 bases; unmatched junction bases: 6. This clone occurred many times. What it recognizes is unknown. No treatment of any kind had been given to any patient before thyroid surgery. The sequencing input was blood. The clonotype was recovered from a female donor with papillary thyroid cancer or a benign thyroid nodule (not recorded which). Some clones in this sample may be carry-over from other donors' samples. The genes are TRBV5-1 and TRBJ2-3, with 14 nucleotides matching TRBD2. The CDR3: CASSSGLAGVADTQYF. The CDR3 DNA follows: TGCGCCAGCAGCTCGGGACTAGCGGGAGTGGCGGATACGCAGTATTTT.